This T cell receptor beta chain was retrieved from a study of shared clonotypes between healthy human individuals. Evenly divided among several immunoSEQ plates was the genomic DNA of each subset. The repertoire was sequenced with immunoSEQ multiplex PCR; TCRdb's copy has only in-frame clones and lacks some. The repertoire includes 300,000 or so clones, 74% of them detected once, and 9% to 12% sits in the top ten. The sample was memory CD4+ T cells sorted from blood. Stated subset: CD45RA-negative fraction. The sequence came from a man aged 30 to 39 in good health.

CDR3 in DNA: TGCGCCAGCAGCTTGGCCCCTTTCGGGGAGCTGTTTTTT. Translating gives CASSLAPFGELFF. The genes are TRBV5-1 and TRBJ2-2; D call uncertain. The CDR3 covers 13 residues. V lost 0 bases, J lost 7 bases, and 7 bases lay in between. The germline V gene encodes CDR1 SGHRS and CDR2 YFSETQ.